This entry is about one T cell receptor (beta chain). Its antigen is not known. The data were taken from a study of CD8 T cells in cerebrospinal fluid in Alzheimer's disease. From its re-call of the 10x single-cell sequencing reads, TCRdb lists each CDR3 protein once, without DNA. This table holds 1,000 or so distinct CDR3 sequences. The study, taken as a whole, reports: Versus healthy subjects, Alzheimer's patients more often had clones of at least 3%.

A live/dead marker was used to sort live CSF cells for droplet sequencing. The source material was cerebrospinal fluid. The receptor comes from a human donor in good health.

CDR3 residues: CASSQDFDLAKNIQYF. This rearrangement joins TRBV3-1 to TRBJ2-4. The germline V gene encodes CDR1 LGHDT and CDR2 YNNKEL (reference sequence). The CDR3 consists of 16 residues.